This T cell receptor beta chain was profiled in a study of T cell responses to AZD1222 COVID-19 vaccine. Study results and limitations: There were repertoire samples only from the period after the peak T cell response. Nearly half of unique spike-specific TCRs reportedly avoided B.1.351 and B.1.1.7 mutated regions. The number of AZD1222 recipients seropositive at baseline was only 6 or 7.

Sequencing was performed with immunoSEQ multiplex PCR; in TCRdb, only in-frame clones are kept and a portion is missing. The table includes some 120,000 clones, about 90% detected once. The CDR3 contains 14 residues. The V gene's germline CDR1 is SGHDT and CDR2 YYEEEE. The V end was cut by 4 bases, the J end by 4 bases, with 12 bases between. About this clone itself: Antigen: not known.

This TCR was recovered from an adult in good health. This rearrangement joins TRBV5-6 to TRBJ1-5; D unclear. Sequenced here: peripheral blood, sampled on day 0 of MenACWY control vaccination. CDR3 in DNA: TGTGCCAGCAGCGAGGCAGCTGGAAATCAGCCCCAGCATTTT. Its translation: CASSEAAGNQPQHF.